A selection of T cell receptor beta chains follows, all from one sample in a study of blood T cells in healthy people across ages. MiXCR was run by TCRdb on the 5' RACE reads, yielding one entry per CDR3 protein. The table records around 500,000 distinct CDR3 sequences, approximately 26% of them present only once. Separately, the same data were catalogued under a study of T cells of mothers and their children.

The material sequenced was blood. Receptors originate from a boy aged 2 to 9 in good health. Both conserved end residues are part of each CDR3. D genes are given only for firm matches. Not all rows give a size; the values are once, few, many and, for expanded clones, a class.

CDR3nt,CDR3aa,d_gene,abundance,j_gene,v_gene
TGCGCCAGCAGCAGGGGGCAGGGGGCGTCTAATGAAAAACTGTTTTTT,CASSRGQGASNEKLFF,TRBD1,.,TRBJ1-4,TRBV5-1
TGCAGCGCCCGACGCGGGAGGTCAGATACGCAGTATTTT,CSARRGRSDTQYF,TRBD2,.,TRBJ2-3,TRBV29-1
TGTGCCAGCAGCTCTTTGCAGACCCAGTACTTC,CASSSLQTQYF,.,few,TRBJ2-5,TRBV7-2
TGCGCCAGCAGTCCGGGACAGGGGCAAAACATTCAGTACTTC,CASSPGQGQNIQYF,TRBD1,few,TRBJ2-4,TRBV5-1
TGCAGTGCTAGACCCCTCGACAGGGGAGACTCCTACGAGCAGTACTTC,CSARPLDRGDSYEQYF,TRBD1,many,TRBJ2-7,TRBV20-1
TGCGCCAGCAGCTTTACACGACCGACAGGGGAAGCTTTCTTT,CASSFTRPTGEAFF,TRBD1,.,TRBJ1-1,TRBV5-1
TGCAGCGTTGAAGAAAGGATAGGGGTCACAGGGGGCAGCGCAGATACGCAGTATTTT,CSVEERIGVTGGSADTQYF,TRBD1,once,TRBJ2-3,TRBV29-1
TGCGCCAGCAGCTTACCGGGACAGGTTGTCTACGAGCAGTACTTC,CASSLPGQVVYEQYF,TRBD1,few,TRBJ2-7,TRBV5-1
TGTGCCAGCAGTTCGCTCACTAGCGGTGAGCAGTTCTTC,CASSSLTSGEQFF,TRBD2,.,TRBJ2-1,TRBV2
TGCGCCAGCAGCAATAAGACAGGGTGGTCTGAAGCTTTCTTT,CASSNKTGWSEAFF,TRBD1,few,TRBJ1-1,TRBV5-1
TGCAGCGTAATAGCGGGGAACTACGAGCAGTACTTC,CSVIAGNYEQYF,TRBD2,few,TRBJ2-7,TRBV29-1
TGTGCCAGCAGTGGGCTCAGGGCGCAGCGCAATGAGCAGTTCTTC,CASSGLRAQRNEQFF,.,few,TRBJ2-1,TRBV12-3/TRBV12-4
TGCGCCAGCAGCCATGCCCGGGGGGAACAAGAGACCCAGTACTTC,CASSHARGEQETQYF,TRBD2,few,TRBJ2-5,TRBV4-3